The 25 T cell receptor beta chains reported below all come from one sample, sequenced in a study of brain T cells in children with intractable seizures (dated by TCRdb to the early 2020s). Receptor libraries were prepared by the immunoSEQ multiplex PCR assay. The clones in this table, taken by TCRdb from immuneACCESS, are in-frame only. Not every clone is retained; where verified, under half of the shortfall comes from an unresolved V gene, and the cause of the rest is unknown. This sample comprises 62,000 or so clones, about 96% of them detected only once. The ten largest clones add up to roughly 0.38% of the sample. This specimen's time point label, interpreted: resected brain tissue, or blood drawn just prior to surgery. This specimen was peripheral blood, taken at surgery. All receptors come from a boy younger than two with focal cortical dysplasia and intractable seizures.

Here the CDR3 DNA reads TGCGCCAGCAGCCAAGGTCCCCGAGGCACGGGGGGCTACACCTTC. Its translation: CASSQGPRGTGGYTF. The chain joins TRBV4-1 to TRBJ1-2; D not resolved. In germline, CDR1 is MGHRA, CDR2 YSYEKL. The CDR3 is 15 residues long. V was trimmed by 1 base and J by 8 bases, leaving 17 bases between them.

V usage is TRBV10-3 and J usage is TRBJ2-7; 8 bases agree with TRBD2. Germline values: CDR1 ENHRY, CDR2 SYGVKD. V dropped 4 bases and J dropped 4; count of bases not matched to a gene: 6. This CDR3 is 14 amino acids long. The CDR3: CAISALAGRYEQYF. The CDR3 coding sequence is TGTGCCATCAGTGCGCTAGCGGGCCGATACGAGCAGTACTTC.

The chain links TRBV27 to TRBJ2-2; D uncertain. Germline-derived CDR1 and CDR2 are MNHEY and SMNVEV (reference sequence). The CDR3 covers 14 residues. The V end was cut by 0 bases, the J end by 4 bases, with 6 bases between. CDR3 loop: CASSLSKGTGELFF. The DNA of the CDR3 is TGTGCCAGCAGTTTATCCAAAGGCACCGGGGAGCTGTTTTTT.

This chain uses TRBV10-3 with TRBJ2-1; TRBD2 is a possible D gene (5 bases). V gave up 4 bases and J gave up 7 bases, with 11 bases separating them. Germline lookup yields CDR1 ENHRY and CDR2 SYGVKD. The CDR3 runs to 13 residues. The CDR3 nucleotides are TGTGCCATCAGTGCCACTGAGCGGAATGAGCAGTTCTTC. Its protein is CAISATERNEQFF.

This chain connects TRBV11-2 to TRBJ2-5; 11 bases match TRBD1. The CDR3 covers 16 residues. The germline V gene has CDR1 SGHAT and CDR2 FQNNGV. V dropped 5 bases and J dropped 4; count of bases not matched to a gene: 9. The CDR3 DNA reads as TGTGCCAGCAGCCTGGGACAGGGGGAAGTCGGAGAGACCCAGTACTTC. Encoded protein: CASSLGQGEVGETQYF.

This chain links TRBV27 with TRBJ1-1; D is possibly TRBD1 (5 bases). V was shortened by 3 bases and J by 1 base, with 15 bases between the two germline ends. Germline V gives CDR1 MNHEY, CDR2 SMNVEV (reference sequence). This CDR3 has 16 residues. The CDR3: CASSFSPGTGNTEAFF. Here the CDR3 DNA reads TGTGCCAGCAGTTTTTCCCCCGGAACAGGGAACACTGAAGCTTTCTTT.

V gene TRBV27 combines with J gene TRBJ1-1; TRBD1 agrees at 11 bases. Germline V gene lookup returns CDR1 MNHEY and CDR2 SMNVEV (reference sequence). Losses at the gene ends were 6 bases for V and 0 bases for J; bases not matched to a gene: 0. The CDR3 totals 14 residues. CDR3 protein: CASRGQGVNTEAFF. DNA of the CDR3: TGTGCCAGCAGGGGACAGGGGGTGAACACTGAAGCTTTCTTT.

Written as DNA, the CDR3 is TGTGCCAGCAGTTTAACCGGGGACAGTAGAAACACCATATATTTT. The encoded protein is CASSLTGDSRNTIYF. The rearrangement links TRBV27 to TRBJ1-3; 7 bases are a match to TRBD1. Germline V lookup: CDR1 MNHEY, CDR2 SMNVEV (reference sequence). With V trimmed by 2 bases and J by 5 bases, 6 bases remained unmatched. This CDR3 has 15 amino acids.

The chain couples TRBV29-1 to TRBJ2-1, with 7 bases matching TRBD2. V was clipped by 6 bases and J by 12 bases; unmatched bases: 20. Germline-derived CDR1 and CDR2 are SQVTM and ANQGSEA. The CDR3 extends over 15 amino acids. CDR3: CSVFGGRDRRQGQFF. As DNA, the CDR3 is TGCAGCGTCTTCGGGGGGAGGGACCGACGTCAGGGGCAGTTCTTC.

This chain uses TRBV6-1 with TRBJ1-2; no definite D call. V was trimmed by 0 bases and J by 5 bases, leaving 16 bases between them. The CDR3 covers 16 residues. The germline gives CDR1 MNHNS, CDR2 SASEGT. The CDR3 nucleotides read TGTGCCAGCAGTGAAGCGCTCCCGGGAGGAGGGTATGGCTACACCTTC. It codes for CASSEALPGGGYGYTF.

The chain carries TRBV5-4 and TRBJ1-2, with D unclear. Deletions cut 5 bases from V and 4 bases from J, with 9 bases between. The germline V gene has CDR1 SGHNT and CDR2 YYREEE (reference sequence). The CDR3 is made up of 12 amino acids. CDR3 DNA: TGTGCCAGCAGTGGCACGAGCTATGGCTACACCTTC. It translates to CASSGTSYGYTF.

CDR3 DNA sequence: TGTGCCATCCGACAGGACACCGGGGAGCTGTTTTTT. Translation: CAIRQDTGELFF. V is TRBV10-3 and J is TRBJ2-2, with D perhaps matching TRBD1 (6 bases). Germline-derived CDR1 and CDR2 are ENHRY and SYGVKD. Trimming shortened V by 8 bases and J by 3 bases, and 7 bases separated the two germline ends. The CDR3 length is 12 residues.

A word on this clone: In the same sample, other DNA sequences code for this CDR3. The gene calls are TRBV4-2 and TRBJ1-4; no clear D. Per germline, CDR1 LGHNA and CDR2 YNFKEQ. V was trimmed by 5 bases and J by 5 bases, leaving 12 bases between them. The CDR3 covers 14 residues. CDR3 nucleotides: TGTGCCAGCAGCTCGGGCCAGCCCAATGAAAAACTGTTTTTT. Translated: CASSSGQPNEKLFF.

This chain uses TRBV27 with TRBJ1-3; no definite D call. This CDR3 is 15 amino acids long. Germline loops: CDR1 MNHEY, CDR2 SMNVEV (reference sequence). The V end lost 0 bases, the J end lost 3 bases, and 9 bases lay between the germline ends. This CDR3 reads CASSLSAALGNTIYF. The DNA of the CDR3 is TGTGCCAGCAGTTTATCAGCAGCTCTTGGAAACACCATATATTTT.

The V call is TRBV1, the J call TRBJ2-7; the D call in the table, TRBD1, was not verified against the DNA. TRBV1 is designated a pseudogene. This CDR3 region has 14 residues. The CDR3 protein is CTSSQGQRDYEQYF. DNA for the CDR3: TGCACCAGCAGCCAGGGACAGCGAGACTACGAGCAGTACTTC.

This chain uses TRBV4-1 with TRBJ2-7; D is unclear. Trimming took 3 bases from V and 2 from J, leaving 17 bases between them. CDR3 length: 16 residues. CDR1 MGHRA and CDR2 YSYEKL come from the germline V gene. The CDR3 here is CASSHVNAAPTYEQYF. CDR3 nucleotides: TGCGCCAGCAGCCACGTCAACGCTGCCCCAACCTACGAGCAGTACTTC.

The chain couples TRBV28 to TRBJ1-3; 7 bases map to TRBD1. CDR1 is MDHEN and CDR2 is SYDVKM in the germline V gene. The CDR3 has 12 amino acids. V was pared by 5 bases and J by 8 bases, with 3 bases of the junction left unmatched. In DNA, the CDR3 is TGTGCCAGCAGTCCGGGACAGTACACCATATATTTT. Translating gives CASSPGQYTIYF.

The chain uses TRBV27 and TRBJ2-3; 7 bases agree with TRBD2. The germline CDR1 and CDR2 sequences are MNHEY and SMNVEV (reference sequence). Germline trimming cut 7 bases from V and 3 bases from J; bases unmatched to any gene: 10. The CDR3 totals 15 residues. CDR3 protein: CASTQRGRLTDTQYF. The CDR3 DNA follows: TGTGCCAGCACCCAACGCGGGAGACTTACAGATACGCAGTATTTT.

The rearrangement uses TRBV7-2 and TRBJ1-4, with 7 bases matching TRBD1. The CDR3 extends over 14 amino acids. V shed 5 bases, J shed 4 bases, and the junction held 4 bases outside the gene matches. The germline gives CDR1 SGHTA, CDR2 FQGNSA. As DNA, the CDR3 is TGTGCCAGCAGCCTGGACAGGTTTAATGAAAAACTGTTTTTT. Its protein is CASSLDRFNEKLFF.

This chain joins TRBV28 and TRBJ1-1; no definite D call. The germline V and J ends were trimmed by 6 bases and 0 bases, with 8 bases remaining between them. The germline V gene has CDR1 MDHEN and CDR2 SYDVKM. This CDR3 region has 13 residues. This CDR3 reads CASRPGVNTEAFF. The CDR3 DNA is TGTGCCAGCAGGCCTGGGGTGAACACTGAAGCTTTCTTT.

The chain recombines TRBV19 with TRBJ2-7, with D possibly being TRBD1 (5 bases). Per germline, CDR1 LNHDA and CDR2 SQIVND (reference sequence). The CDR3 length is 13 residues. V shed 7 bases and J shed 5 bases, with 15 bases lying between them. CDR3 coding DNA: TGTGCCAGTAATGCTCGGCAGGGTAACGAGCAGTACTTC. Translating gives CASNARQGNEQYF.

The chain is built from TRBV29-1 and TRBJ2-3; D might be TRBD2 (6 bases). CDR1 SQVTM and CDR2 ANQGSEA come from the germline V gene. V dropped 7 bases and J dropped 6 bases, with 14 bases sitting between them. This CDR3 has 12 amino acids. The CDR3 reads CSAGHSGDTQYF. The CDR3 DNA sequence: TGCAGCGCTGGGCACAGCGGGGATACGCAGTATTTT.

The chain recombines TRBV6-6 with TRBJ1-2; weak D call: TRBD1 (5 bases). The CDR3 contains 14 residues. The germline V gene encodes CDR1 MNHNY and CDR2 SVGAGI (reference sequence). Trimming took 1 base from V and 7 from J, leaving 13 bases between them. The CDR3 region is CASSYFGGTGGYTF. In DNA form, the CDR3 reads TGTGCCAGCAGTTACTTTGGGGGGACCGGTGGCTACACCTTC.

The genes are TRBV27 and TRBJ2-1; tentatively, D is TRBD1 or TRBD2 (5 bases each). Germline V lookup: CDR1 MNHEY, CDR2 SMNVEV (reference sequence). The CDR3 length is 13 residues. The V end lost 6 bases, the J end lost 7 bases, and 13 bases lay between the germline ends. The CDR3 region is CASRSRDVNEQFF. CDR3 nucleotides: TGTGCCAGCAGAAGCCGGGACGTGAATGAGCAGTTCTTC.

The CDR3 nucleotides read TGTGCCAGCAACCTCTGGGCGCGGAATTCACCCCTCCACTTT. Amino acid sequence: CASNLWARNSPLHF. This sequence joins TRBV2 and TRBJ1-6; no firm D call. The V end lost 7 bases, the J end lost 7 bases, and 14 bases lay between the germline ends. CDR1 and CDR2 from the germline V gene are SNHLY and FYNNEI. The CDR3 is 14 amino acids.